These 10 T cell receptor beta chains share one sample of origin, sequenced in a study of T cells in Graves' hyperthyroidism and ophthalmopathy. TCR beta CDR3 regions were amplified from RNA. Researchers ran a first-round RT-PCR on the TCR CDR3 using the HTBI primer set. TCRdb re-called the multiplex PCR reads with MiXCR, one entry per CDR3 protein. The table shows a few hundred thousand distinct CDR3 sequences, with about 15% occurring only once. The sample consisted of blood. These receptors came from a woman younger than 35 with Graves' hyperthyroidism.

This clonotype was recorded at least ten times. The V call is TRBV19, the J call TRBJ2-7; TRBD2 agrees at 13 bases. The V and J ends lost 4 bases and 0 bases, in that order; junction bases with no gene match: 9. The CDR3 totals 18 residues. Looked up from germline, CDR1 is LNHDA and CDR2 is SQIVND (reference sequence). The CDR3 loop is CASSTRRGTSGISYEQYF. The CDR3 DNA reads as TGTGCCAGTAGTACTCGACGGGGGACTAGCGGGATCTCCTACGAGCAGTACTTC. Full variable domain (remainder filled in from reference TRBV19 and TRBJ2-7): DGGITQSPKYLFRKEGQNVTLSCEQNLNHDAMYWYRQDPGQGLRLIYYSQIVNDFQKGDIAEGYSVSREKKESFPLTVTSAQKNPTAFYLCASSTRRGTSGISYEQYFGPGTRLTVT.

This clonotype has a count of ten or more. In DNA form, the CDR3 reads TGTGCCAGCAGTTACTCGATGCGGTCAGACGGAGCCTCCTATAATTCACCCCTCCACTTT. Translated: CASSYSMRSDGASYNSPLHF. V usage is TRBV6-5 and J usage is TRBJ1-6; D call uncertain. CDR3 size: 20 residues. In germline, CDR1 is MNHEY, CDR2 SVGAGI. Between the trimmed V and J ends, which lost 0 bases and 0 bases, there was a span of 18 bases.

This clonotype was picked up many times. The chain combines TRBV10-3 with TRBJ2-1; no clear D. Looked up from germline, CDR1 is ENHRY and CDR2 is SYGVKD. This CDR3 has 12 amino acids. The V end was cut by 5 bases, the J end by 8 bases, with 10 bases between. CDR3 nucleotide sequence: TGTGCCATCAGTCCTGATGCCGATGAGCAGTTCTTC. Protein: CAISPDADEQFF.

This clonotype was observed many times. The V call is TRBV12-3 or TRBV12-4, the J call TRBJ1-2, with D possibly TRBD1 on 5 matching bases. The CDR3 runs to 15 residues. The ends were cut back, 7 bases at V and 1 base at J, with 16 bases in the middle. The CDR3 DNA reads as TGTGCCAGCAAACGAGACAGCGTGGGTAACTATGGCTACACCTTC. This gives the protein CASKRDSVGNYGYTF.

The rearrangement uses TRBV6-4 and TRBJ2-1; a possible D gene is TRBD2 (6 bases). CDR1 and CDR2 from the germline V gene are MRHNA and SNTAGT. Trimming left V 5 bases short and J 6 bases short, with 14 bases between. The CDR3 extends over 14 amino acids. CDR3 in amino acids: CASSPLLGGNEQFF. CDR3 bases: TGTGCCAGCAGTCCCCTGTTGGGGGGCAATGAGCAGTTCTTC.

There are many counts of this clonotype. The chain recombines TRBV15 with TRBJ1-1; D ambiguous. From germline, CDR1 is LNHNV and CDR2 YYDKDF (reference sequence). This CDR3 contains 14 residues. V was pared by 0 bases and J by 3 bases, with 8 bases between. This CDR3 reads CATSRDGWDTEAFF. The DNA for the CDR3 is TGTGCCACCAGCAGAGACGGTTGGGACACTGAAGCTTTCTTT.

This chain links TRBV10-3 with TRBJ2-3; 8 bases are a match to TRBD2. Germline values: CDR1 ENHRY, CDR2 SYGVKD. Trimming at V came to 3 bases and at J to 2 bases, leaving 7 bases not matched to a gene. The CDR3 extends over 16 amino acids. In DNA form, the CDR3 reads TGTGCCATCAGTGATCTTGGCGGGAGGTACACAGATACGCAGTATTTT. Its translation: CAISDLGGRYTDTQYF.

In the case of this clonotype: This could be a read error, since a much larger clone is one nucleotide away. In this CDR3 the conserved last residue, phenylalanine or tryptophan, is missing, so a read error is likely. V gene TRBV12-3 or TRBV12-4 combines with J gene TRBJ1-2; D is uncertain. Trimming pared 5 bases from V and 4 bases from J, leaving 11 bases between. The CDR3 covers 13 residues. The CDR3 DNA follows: TGTGCCAGCAGTCCGCGCCGGGGCTATGGCTACACCCTC. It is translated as CASSPRRGYGYTL.

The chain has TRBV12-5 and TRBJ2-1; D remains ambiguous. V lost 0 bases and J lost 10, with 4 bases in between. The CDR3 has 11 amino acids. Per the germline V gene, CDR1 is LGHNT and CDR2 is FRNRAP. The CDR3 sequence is CASGLVEEQFF. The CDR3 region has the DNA TGTGCTAGTGGTTTGGTAGAGGAGCAGTTCTTC.

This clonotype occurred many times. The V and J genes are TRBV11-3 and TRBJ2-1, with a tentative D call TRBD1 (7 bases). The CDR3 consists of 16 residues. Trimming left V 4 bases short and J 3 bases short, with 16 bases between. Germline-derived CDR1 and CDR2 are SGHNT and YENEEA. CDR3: CASSSVEGAVYNEQFF. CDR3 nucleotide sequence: TGTGCCAGCAGCTCGGTGGAGGGGGCCGTCTACAATGAGCAGTTCTTC.